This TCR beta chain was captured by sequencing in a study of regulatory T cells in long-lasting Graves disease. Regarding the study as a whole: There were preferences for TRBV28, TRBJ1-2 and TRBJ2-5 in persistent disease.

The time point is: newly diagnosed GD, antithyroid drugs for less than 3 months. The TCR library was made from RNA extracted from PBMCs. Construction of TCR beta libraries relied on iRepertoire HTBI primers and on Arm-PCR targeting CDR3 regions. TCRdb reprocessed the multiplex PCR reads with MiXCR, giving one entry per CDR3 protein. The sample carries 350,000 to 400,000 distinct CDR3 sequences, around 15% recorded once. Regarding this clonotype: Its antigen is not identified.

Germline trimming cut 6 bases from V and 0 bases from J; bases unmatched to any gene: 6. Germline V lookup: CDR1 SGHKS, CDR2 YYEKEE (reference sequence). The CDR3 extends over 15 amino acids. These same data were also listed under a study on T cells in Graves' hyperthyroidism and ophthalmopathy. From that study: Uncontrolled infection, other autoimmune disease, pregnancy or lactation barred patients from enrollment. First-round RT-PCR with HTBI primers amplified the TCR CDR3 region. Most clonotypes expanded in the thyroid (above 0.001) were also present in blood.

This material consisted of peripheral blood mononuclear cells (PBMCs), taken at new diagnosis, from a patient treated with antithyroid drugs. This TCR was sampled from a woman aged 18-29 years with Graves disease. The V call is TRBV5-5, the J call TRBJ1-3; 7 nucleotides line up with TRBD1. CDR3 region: CASIPGQHSGNTIYF. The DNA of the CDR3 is TGTGCCAGCATACCGGGACAGCACTCTGGAAACACCATATATTTT.